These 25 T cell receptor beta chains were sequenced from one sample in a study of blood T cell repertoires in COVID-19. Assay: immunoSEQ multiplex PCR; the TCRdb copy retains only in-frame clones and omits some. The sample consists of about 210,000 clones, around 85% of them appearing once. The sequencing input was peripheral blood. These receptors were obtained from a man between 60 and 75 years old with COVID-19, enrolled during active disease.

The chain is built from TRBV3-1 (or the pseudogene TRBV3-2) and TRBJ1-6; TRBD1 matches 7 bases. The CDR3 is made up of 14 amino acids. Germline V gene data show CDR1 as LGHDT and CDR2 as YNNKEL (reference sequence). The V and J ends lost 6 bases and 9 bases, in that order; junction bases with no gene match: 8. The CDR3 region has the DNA TGTGCCAGCAGTCTCGGGACAGCTTCTTCACCCCTCCACTTT. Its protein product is CASSLGTASSPLHF.

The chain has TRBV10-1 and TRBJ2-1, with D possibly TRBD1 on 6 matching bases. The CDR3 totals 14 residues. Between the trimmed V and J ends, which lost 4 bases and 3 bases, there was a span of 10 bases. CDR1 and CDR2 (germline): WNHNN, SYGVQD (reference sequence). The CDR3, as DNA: TGCGCCAGCAGTGGACAGGTTGGCTACAATGAGCAGTTCTTC. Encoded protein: CASSGQVGYNEQFF.

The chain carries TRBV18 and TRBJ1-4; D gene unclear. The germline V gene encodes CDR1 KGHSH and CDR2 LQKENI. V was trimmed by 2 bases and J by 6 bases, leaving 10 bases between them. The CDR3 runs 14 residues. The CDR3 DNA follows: TGTGCCAGCTCACCAGGCAGGATTTATGAAAAACTGTTTTTT. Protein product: CASSPGRIYEKLFF.

CDR3 region: CASSQPQRTSGIYNEQFF. Written as DNA, the CDR3 is TGCGCCAGCAGCCAACCACAGAGGACTAGCGGGATTTACAATGAGCAGTTCTTC. The chain couples TRBV4-1 to TRBJ2-1, with 12 bases lining up with TRBD2. CDR1 and CDR2 from the germline V gene are MGHRA and YSYEKL. The CDR3 is 18 amino acids. V lost 2 bases and J lost 4; bases outside the gene matches: 9.

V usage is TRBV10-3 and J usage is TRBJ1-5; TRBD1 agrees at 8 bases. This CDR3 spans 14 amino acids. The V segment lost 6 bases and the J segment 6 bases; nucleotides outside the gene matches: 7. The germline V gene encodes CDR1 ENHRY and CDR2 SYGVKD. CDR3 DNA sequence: TGTGCCATCAGGGCGGACAGGGAGGGTCAGCCCCAGCATTTT. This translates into CAIRADREGQPQHF.

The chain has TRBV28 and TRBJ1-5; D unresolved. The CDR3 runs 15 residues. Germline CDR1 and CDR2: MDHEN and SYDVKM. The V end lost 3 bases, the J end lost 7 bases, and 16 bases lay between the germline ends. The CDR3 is CASSLGWRERQPQHF. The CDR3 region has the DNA TGTGCCAGCAGTTTGGGGTGGAGGGAACGACAGCCCCAGCATTTT.

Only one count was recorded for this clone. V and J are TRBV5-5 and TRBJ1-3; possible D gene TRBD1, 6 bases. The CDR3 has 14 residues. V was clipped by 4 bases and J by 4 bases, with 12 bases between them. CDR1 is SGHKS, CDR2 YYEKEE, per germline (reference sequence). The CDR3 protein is CASSTEGTGNTIYF. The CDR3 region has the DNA TGTGCCAGCAGCACAGAGGGGACAGGAAACACCATATATTTT.

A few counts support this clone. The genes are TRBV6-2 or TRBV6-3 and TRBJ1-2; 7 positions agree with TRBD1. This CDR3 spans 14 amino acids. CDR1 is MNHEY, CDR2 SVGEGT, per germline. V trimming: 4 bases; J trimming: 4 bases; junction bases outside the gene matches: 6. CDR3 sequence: CASSFGQASYGYTF. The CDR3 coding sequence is TGTGCCAGCAGTTTCGGACAGGCCAGCTATGGCTACACCTTC.

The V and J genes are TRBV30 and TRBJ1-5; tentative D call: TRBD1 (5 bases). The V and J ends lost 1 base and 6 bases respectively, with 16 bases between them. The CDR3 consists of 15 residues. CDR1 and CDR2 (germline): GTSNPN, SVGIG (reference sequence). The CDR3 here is CAWSAPGGFGQPQHF. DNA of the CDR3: TGTGCCTGGAGTGCCCCCGGGGGGTTCGGTCAGCCCCAGCATTTT.

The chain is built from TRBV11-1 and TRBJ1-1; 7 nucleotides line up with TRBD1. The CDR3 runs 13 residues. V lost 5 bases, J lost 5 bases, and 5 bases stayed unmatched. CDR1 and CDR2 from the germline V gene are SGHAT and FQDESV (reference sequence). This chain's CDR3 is CASSMTGRTEAFF. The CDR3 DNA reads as TGTGCCAGCAGCATGACAGGGCGAACTGAAGCTTTCTTT.

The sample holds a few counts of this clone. This chain's CDR3 is CASSSGGAQYF. CDR3 sequence (DNA): TGTGCCAGCAGTTCCGGGGGGGCCCAGTACTTC. V is TRBV6-2 or TRBV6-3 and J is TRBJ2-5; 8 bases agree with TRBD2. The germline gives CDR1 MNHEY, CDR2 SVGEGT. Unmatched junction bases numbered 1, after V lost 4 bases and J lost 9 bases. The CDR3 spans 11 residues.

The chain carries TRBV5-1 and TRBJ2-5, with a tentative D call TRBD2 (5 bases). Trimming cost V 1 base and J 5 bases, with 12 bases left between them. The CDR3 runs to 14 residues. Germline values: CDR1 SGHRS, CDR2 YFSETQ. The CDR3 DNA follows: TGCGCCAGCAGCTTGTTTACTAGTACGGAGACCCAGTACTTC. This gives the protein CASSLFTSTETQYF.

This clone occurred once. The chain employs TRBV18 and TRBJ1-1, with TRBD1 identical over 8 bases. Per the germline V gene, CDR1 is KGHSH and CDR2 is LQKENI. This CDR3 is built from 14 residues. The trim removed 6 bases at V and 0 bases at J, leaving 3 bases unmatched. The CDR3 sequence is CASSGQGLNTEAFF. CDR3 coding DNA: TGTGCCAGCTCCGGACAGGGTCTGAACACTGAAGCTTTCTTT.

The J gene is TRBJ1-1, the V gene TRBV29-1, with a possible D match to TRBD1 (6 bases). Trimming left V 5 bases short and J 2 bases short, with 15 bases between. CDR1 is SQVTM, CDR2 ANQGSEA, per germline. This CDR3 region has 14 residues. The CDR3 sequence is CSVTAGGANTEAFF. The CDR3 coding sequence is TGCAGCGTTACCGCGGGGGGGGCTAACACTGAAGCTTTCTTT.

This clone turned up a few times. The CDR3 here is CASSRQGENTEAFF. CDR3 coding DNA: TGTGCCAGCTCACGACAGGGGGAGAACACTGAAGCTTTCTTT. The genes are TRBV18 and TRBJ1-1, with TRBD1 identical over 9 bases. CDR3 length equals 14 residues. Germline lookup yields CDR1 KGHSH and CDR2 LQKENI. The V and J ends lost 4 bases and 1 base, in that order; junction bases with no gene match: 1.

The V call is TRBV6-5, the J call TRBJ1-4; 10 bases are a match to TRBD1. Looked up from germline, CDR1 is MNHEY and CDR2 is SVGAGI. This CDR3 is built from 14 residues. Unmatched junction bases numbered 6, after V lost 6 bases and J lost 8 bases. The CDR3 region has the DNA TGTGCCAGCAGGACCGGGACAGGGGAAGAAAAACTGTTTTTT. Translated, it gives CASRTGTGEEKLFF.

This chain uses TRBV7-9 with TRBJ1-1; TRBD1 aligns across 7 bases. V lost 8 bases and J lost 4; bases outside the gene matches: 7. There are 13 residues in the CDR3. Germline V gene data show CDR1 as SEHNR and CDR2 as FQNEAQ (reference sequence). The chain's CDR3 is CASSQGSVTEAFF. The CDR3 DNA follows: TGTGCCAGCTCACAGGGGTCGGTCACTGAAGCTTTCTTT.

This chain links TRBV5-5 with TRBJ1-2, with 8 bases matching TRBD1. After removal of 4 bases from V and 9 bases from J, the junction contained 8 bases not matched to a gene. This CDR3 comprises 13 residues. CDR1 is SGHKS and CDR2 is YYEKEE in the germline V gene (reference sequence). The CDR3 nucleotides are TGTGCCAGCAGCCCGACAGGGGAAAGGAGCTACACCTTC. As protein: CASSPTGERSYTF.

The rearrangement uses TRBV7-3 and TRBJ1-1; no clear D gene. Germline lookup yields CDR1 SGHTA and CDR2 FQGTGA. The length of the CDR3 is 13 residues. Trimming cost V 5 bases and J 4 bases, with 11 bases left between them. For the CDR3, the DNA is TGTGCCAGCAGCCTAGAAGAAAGCACTGAAGCTTTCTTT. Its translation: CASSLEESTEAFF.

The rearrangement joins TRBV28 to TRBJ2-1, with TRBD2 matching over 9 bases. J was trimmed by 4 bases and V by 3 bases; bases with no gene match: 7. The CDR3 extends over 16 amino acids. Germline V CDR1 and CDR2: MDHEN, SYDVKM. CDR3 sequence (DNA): TGTGCCAGCAGTTTGTTGACTAGCGGCAGTTACAATGAGCAGTTCTTC. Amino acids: CASSLLTSGSYNEQFF.

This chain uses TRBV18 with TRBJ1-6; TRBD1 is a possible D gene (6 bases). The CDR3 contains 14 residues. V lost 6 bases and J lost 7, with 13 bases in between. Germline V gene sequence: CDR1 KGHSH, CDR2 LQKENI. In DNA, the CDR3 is TGTGCCAGCTCCCACCGGGACAAGAATTCACCCCTCCACTTT. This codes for CASSHRDKNSPLHF.

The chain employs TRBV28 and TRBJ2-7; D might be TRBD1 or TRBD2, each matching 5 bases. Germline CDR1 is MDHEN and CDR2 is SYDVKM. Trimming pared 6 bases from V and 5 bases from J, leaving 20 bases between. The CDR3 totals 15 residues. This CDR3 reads CASSLLETVPNEQYF. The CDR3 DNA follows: TGTGCCAGCAGCTTACTAGAGACAGTTCCTAACGAGCAGTACTTC.

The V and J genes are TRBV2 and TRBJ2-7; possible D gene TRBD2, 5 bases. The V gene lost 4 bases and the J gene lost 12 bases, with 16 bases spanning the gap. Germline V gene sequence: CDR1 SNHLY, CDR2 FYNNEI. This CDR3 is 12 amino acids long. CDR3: CASSGEGLVWYF. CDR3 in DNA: TGTGCCAGCAGTGGTGAGGGATTAGTTTGGTACTTC.

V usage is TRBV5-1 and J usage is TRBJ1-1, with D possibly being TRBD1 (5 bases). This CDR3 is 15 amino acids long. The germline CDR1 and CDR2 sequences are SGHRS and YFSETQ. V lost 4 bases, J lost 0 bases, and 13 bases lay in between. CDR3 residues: CASSTAGPLNTEAFF. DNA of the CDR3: TGCGCCAGCAGCACAGCAGGGCCCTTGAACACTGAAGCTTTCTTT.

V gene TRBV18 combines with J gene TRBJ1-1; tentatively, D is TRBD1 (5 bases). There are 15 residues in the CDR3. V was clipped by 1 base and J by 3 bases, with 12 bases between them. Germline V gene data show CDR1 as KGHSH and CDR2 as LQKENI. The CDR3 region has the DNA TGTGCCAGCTCACCACGGGCGGGGGTGGACACTGAAGCTTTCTTT. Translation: CASSPRAGVDTEAFF.